Listed below are T cell receptor beta chains from one sample, sequenced in a study of cytomegalovirus exposure and HLA in healthy donors. This table comes from immunoSEQ multiplex PCR, and its TCRdb copy is limited to in-frame clones, with some not included. The data hold approximately 87,000 clones, with approximately 85% observed a single time. Input material: PBMCs. The receptors were gathered from a woman under 30 in good health and CMV-seropositive. Each CDR3 is given with its conserved first and last residue. The order of the fields is CDR3 length, V gene, D gene, J gene, clone size, CDR3 protein, CDR3 DNA. A D gene is named only where the DNA matches it firmly. Size tells how often a clone was seen (once, few, many) or the class of an expanded clone, and some rows leave it out.

>16|TRBV9|TRBD1|TRBJ2-6|.
CASSIHRGRRANVLTF
TGTGCCAGCAGTATACACAGGGGGCGTAGGGCCAACGTCCTGACTTTC
>15|TRBV5-1|.|TRBJ1-1|.
CASSVTTDGNTEAFF
TGCGCCAGCAGTGTAACGACAGACGGGAACACTGAAGCTTTCTTT
>17|TRBV9|.|TRBJ1-1|.
CASSALDSSHLYTEAFF
TGTGCCAGCAGCGCTTTAGACAGTTCCCATCTTTACACTGAAGCTTTCTTT
>14|TRBV29-1|.|TRBJ1-2|.
CSVEAAEDNYGYTF
TGCAGCGTTGAAGCCGCAGAGGATAACTATGGCTACACCTTC
>16|TRBV5-1|TRBD1|TRBJ1-2|.
CASSLGQGRANYGYTF
TGCGCCAGCAGCTTGGGACAGGGCAGGGCTAACTATGGCTACACCTTC
>12|TRBV5-6|.|TRBJ1-2|.
CASSLGQGFYTF
TGTGCCAGCAGCTTGGGTCAGGGCTTCTACACCTTC
>15|TRBV4-2|.|TRBJ2-7|once
CASSQTIGESYEQYF
TGTGCCAGCAGCCAAACAATCGGGGAGTCCTACGAGCAGTACTTC
>11|TRBV7-9|.|TRBJ2-7|.
CASTRVVEQYF
TGTGCCAGCACCCGGGTAGTGGAGCAGTACTTC
>16|TRBV5-1|TRBD1|TRBJ1-1|.
CASSAQPGGMNTEAFF
TGCGCCAGCAGCGCCCAGCCAGGGGGAATGAACACTGAAGCTTTCTTT
>14|TRBV7-9|TRBD1|TRBJ1-1|.
CASSRGTGGTEAFF
TGTGCCAGCAGCCGAGGGACAGGGGGTACTGAAGCTTTCTTT
>12|TRBV29-1|.|TRBJ1-1|once
CSVWGGGTEAFF
TGCAGCGTCTGGGGGGGTGGCACTGAAGCTTTCTTT
>15|TRBV6-5|.|TRBJ2-1|once
CASSYGWGRDNEQFF
TGTGCCAGCAGTTACGGGTGGGGCAGGGACAATGAGCAGTTCTTC
>15|TRBV7-9|.|TRBJ2-7|.
CASSSGGGILGEQYF
TGTGCCAGCAGCTCCGGCGGAGGGATATTAGGGGAGCAGTACTTC
>13|TRBV6-5|.|TRBJ2-7|.
CASSWASAYEQYF
TGTGCCAGCAGTTGGGCTAGCGCCTACGAGCAGTACTTC
>13|TRBV7-3|.|TRBJ1-2|few
CASSFGGTYGYTF
TGTGCCAGCAGCTTTGGGGGGACCTATGGCTACACCTTC
>14|TRBV5-1|TRBD1|TRBJ1-6|.
CASKPGQANSPLHF
TGCGCCAGCAAACCGGGACAGGCGAATTCACCCCTCCACTTT
>15|TRBV5-6|.|TRBJ2-7|once
CASSFGGGEVNEQYF
TGTGCCAGCAGCTTTGGTGGCGGGGAAGTGAACGAGCAGTACTTC
>15|TRBV19|TRBD2|TRBJ2-1|.
CASSIETSGSNEQFF
TGTGCCAGTAGTATAGAAACTAGCGGGAGTAATGAGCAGTTCTTC
>13|TRBV6-4|.|TRBJ1-2|.
CASRKQGGYGYTF
TGTGCCAGCAGGAAACAGGGTGGATATGGCTACACCTTC
>18|TRBV7-6|TRBD1|TRBJ2-5|.
CASSLELAGTGGDETQYF
TGTGCCAGCAGCTTAGAGCTAGCCGGGACAGGGGGCGATGAGACCCAGTACTTC
>13|TRBV5-4|TRBD1|TRBJ1-2|.
CASSYDRDGGYTF
TGTGCCAGCAGTTATGACAGGGATGGAGGCTACACCTTC
>14|TRBV6-5|.|TRBJ1-4|.
CASSMTITNEKLFF
TGTGCCAGCAGTATGACAATTACTAATGAAAAACTGTTTTTT
>13|TRBV5-1|TRBD1|TRBJ1-3|.
CASGTGGGNTIYF
TGCGCCAGCGGAACAGGGGGAGGAAACACCATATATTTT
>15|TRBV6-1|.|TRBJ2-4|.
CASSTGSGAKNIQYF
TGTGCCAGCAGTACAGGGTCGGGGGCCAAAAACATTCAGTACTTC
>13|TRBV6-1|.|TRBJ2-4|.
CASSVSQGDIQYF
TGTGCCAGCAGTGTATCACAGGGAGACATTCAGTACTTC
>15|TRBV27|.|TRBJ2-7|.
CASSPGLTTLYEQYF
TGTGCCAGCAGTCCAGGCCTAACCACCCTCTACGAGCAGTACTTC
>12|TRBV7-9|.|TRBJ2-7|.
CASSFPAGRQYF
TGTGCCAGCAGCTTCCCGGCGGGTCGCCAGTACTTC
>14|TRBV10-3|.|TRBJ2-2|.
CAIRPDRPHGELFF
TGTGCCATCAGGCCTGACAGGCCCCACGGGGAGCTGTTTTTT
>15|TRBV25-1|.|TRBJ1-3|few
CASSESRGFGDTIYF
TGTGCCAGCAGTGAATCTCGGGGGTTCGGGGACACCATATATTTT
>16|TRBV6-6|.|TRBJ1-1|.
CASSYLTAPVNTEAFF
TGTGCCAGCAGTTACTTGACAGCCCCGGTAAACACTGAAGCTTTCTTT
>18|TRBV7-9|.|TRBJ1-6|few
CASSPDEGQSSYNSPLHF
TGTGCCAGCAGCCCCGATGAAGGACAGAGCTCCTATAATTCACCCCTCCACTTT
>12|TRBV27|TRBD1|TRBJ2-7|few
CASGTGGYEQYF
TGTGCCAGCGGTACAGGGGGCTACGAGCAGTACTTC
>17|TRBV18|.|TRBJ2-7|.
CASSRGLPVRANYEQYF
TGTGCCAGCTCGCGAGGACTACCGGTCCGGGCGAACTACGAGCAGTACTTC
>14|TRBV6-5|.|TRBJ1-1|.
CASSYSLKNTEAFF
TGTGCCAGCAGTTACTCCCTAAAGAACACTGAAGCTTTCTTT
>15|TRBV9|.|TRBJ2-1|.
CASSVGTLGDNEQFF
TGTGCCAGCAGCGTAGGAACCCTCGGGGACAATGAGCAGTTCTTC
>13|TRBV15|TRBD1|TRBJ2-5|.
CAAGQAYQETQYF
TGTGCCGCGGGACAGGCATACCAAGAGACCCAGTACTTC
>12|TRBV10-3|TRBD1|TRBJ2-3|.
CAIRDRADTQYF
TGTGCCATCAGGGACAGGGCAGATACGCAGTATTTT
>12|TRBV28|.|TRBJ1-5|.
CASRGSNQPQHF
TGTGCCAGCCGGGGTAGCAATCAGCCCCAGCATTTT
>17|TRBV29-1|TRBD2|TRBJ2-3|few
CSVEDWSSGSSTDTQYF
TGCAGCGTTGAAGATTGGTCTAGCGGGAGTAGCACAGATACGCAGTATTTT
>15|TRBV7-9|.|TRBJ1-4|.
CSSSLDGQPNEKLFF
TGTTCCAGCAGCCTAGACGGACAGCCTAATGAAAAACTGTTTTTT
>14|TRBV9|TRBD1|TRBJ1-6|.
CASSPRDRWAPLHF
TGTGCCAGCAGCCCCAGGGACAGGTGGGCACCCCTCCACTTT
>16|TRBV7-8|.|TRBJ1-3|.
CASSSQTSLSGNTIYF
TGTGCCAGCAGCTCCCAGACATCACTCTCTGGAAACACCATATATTTT
>14|TRBV5-1|.|TRBJ2-5|.
CASSLADYQETQYF
TGCGCCAGCAGTCTGGCGGACTATCAAGAGACCCAGTACTTC
>16|TRBV5-4|.|TRBJ2-3|.
CASSLFRGAEQDTQYF
TGTGCCAGCAGCTTGTTTCGGGGGGCCGAACAAGATACGCAGTATTTT
>13|TRBV2|.|TRBJ2-1|.
CASTERAFDEQFF
TGTGCCAGCACAGAGCGGGCCTTCGATGAGCAGTTCTTC
>16|TRBV4-1|.|TRBJ1-3|.
CASSPYTGGPGNTIYF
TGCGCCAGCAGCCCCTACACCGGCGGTCCTGGAAACACCATATATTTT
>15|TRBV6-5|TRBD1|TRBJ1-3|once
CASSPGTGRGNTIYF
TGTGCCAGCAGCCCCGGGACAGGGAGGGGAAACACCATATATTTT
>13|TRBV5-6|.|TRBJ2-7|.
CASSLAGFGEQYF
TGTGCCAGCAGCTTGGCCGGGTTCGGGGAGCAGTACTTC
>15|TRBV7-2|.|TRBJ2-3|.
CASKPGAINTDTQYF
TGTGCCAGCAAGCCGGGAGCTATCAACACAGATACGCAGTATTTT
>15|TRBV14|.|TRBJ2-7|once
CASSQGWPEVNEQYF
TGTGCCAGCAGCCAAGGTTGGCCGGAGGTTAACGAGCAGTACTTC